The rows below give T cell receptor beta chains drawn from one sample of a study of molecular identifiers for immune sequencing clone quantification. TCRdb re-analysed the PCR reads in MiXCR, keeping a single row per CDR3 protein. This repertoire shows about 640,000 distinct CDR3 sequences, around 20% found once; its top ten account for roughly 0.9%. What was sequenced was naive CD8+ T cells from blood, with Jurkat cell RNA spiked in. The receptors here all came from a human donor in good health. Some libraries in this study had Jurkat cell RNA spiked in. Both conserved end residues are part of each CDR3. A D gene is named only where the DNA matches it firmly. Expanded clones are given a class, and other clones once, few, many or no size at all.

.	18	TRBV7-6	TRBJ2-3	.	CASSLEMGGPLSTDTQYF	TGTGCCAGCAGCTTAGAAATGGGAGGTCCGCTTAGCACAGATACGCAGTATTTT
.	15	TRBV13	TRBJ1-1	.	CAGSPQGDMTSGAFF	TGTGCCGGCAGCCCCCAGGGTGATATGACTAGTGGAGCTTTCTTT
many	16	TRBV9	TRBJ1-1	.	CASSVGGQAMNTEAFF	TGTGCCAGCAGCGTAGGGGGTCAGGCAATGAACACTGAAGCTTTCTTT
.	18	TRBV7-2	TRBJ2-2	.	CASSLDRHRGGDTGELFF	TGTGCCAGCAGCTTGGACAGACATCGAGGGGGTGACACCGGGGAGCTGTTTTTT
many	16	TRBV7-9	TRBJ2-7	TRBD1	CASSLGGQWSSYEQYF	TGTGCCAGCAGCTTAGGGGGACAGTGGTCCTCCTACGAGCAGTACTTC
many	12	TRBV29-1	TRBJ1-1	.	CSVPLGYTEAFF	TGCAGCGTACCCCTTGGATACACTGAAGCTTTCTTT
many	14	TRBV10-2	TRBJ1-2	TRBD1	CASSAPDRGEGYTF	TGCGCCAGCAGTGCTCCGGACAGGGGAGAGGGCTACACCTTC
.	15	TRBV12-3/TRBV12-4	TRBJ2-7	.	CASRSAGSNSYEQYF	TGTGCCAGCAGATCAGCCGGGTCGAACTCCTACGAGCAGTACTTC
many	13	TRBV4-1	TRBJ2-2	.	CASSQGNTGELFF	TGCGCCAGCAGCCAAGGGAACACCGGGGAGCTGTTTTTT
many	15	TRBV28	TRBJ2-7	.	CASSLSGPASYEQYF	TGTGCCAGCAGTTTATCGGGGCCCGCCTCCTACGAGCAGTACTTC
many	13	TRBV29-1	TRBJ1-1	TRBD1	CSGGQGGGTEAFF	TGCAGCGGGGGACAGGGAGGGGGCACTGAAGCTTTCTTT
many	15	TRBV29-1	TRBJ1-2	TRBD1	CSVEVPGQVNWGYTF	TGCAGCGTTGAAGTTCCCGGACAGGTTAATTGGGGCTACACCTTC